The 27 T cell receptor beta chains given below trace back to one sample, sequenced in a study of T cells after yellow fever vaccination. TCRdb redid the calling of the 5' RACE reads with MiXCR, one entry per CDR3 protein. The repertoire consists of under 600,000 distinct CDR3 sequences, with about 13% occurring once and the leading ten covering over 13%. This specimen consisted of PBMCs, obtained on the day of the yellow fever booster vaccination. The receptors were sampled from a man aged 25 to 45 who received the YFV17D yellow fever vaccine.

This clonotype was detected a few times. V gene TRBV4-2 combines with J gene TRBJ2-5, with 7 bases aligning to TRBD2. The trim removed 1 base at V and 4 bases at J, leaving 6 bases unmatched. Per germline, CDR1 LGHNA and CDR2 YNFKEQ. This CDR3 comprises 15 residues. CDR3 protein: CASSQGSGVGETQYF. The CDR3 coding sequence is TGTGCCAGCAGCCAAGGAAGCGGGGTTGGAGAGACCCAGTACTTC.

This clonotype has a handful of counts. The chain uses TRBV3-1 and TRBJ2-7, with D possibly being TRBD2 (6 bases). This CDR3 is 12 amino acids long. CDR1 LGHDT and CDR2 YNNKEL come from the germline V gene (reference sequence). Trimming stripped 4 bases from V and 9 bases from J, with 13 bases between. The CDR3 loop is CASSLGLLSQYF. Here the CDR3 DNA reads TGTGCCAGCAGCCTAGGACTACTCTCGCAGTACTTC.

This clonotype was observed a single time. The CDR3 here is CASSFQGLASYEQYF. CDR3 coding DNA: TGTGCCAGCAGCTTTCAGGGCTTGGCCTCCTACGAGCAGTACTTC. V and J are TRBV7-9 and TRBJ2-7, with a possible D match to TRBD1 (5 bases). This CDR3 region has 15 residues. In germline, CDR1 is SEHNR, CDR2 FQNEAQ (reference sequence). Deletions cut 3 bases from V and 0 bases from J, with 12 bases between. Supplemented by reference TRBV7-9 and TRBJ2-7, the full variable domain reads DTGVSQNPRHKITKRGQNVTFRCDPISEHNRLYWYRQTLGQGPEFLTYFQNEAQLEKSRLLSDRFSAERPKGSFSTLEIQRTEQGDSAMYLCASSFQGLASYEQYFGPGTRLTVT.

This clonotype was observed at least ten times. The chain employs TRBV29-1 and TRBJ2-7; D gene ambiguous. Deletions cut 4 bases from V and 1 base from J, with 11 bases between. CDR3 length equals 13 residues. Germline values: CDR1 SQVTM, CDR2 ANQGSEA. The DNA of the CDR3 is TGCAGCGTTGTTCTCCCCCCGTCCTACGAGCAGTACTTC. Protein sequence: CSVVLPPSYEQYF.

This clonotype has a handful of counts. V gene TRBV3-1 combines with J gene TRBJ1-6; D unclear. Germline V gene data show CDR1 as LGHDT and CDR2 as YNNKEL (reference sequence). Trimming stripped 4 bases from V and 8 bases from J, with 6 bases between. The CDR3 is 12 amino acids. CDR3 coding DNA: TGTGCCAGCAGCCTCGGCGATTCACCCCTCCACTTT. It specifies CASSLGDSPLHF.

The chain recombines TRBV30 with TRBJ2-1; perhaps TRBD1 as D (5 bases). Deletions cut 0 bases from V and 9 bases from J, with 15 bases between. Germline lookup yields CDR1 GTSNPN and CDR2 SVGIG (reference sequence). The CDR3 length is 14 residues. In nucleotides, the CDR3 is TGTGCCTGGAGTGTTACCCCCAGGGCCGGTGAGCAGTTCTTC. Encoded protein: CAWSVTPRAGEQFF.

The V gene is TRBV29-1, the J gene TRBJ2-1; D gene unclear. The CDR3 is made up of 15 amino acids. V lost 1 base and J lost 1, with 11 bases in between. Germline lookup yields CDR1 SQVTM and CDR2 ANQGSEA. The CDR3 here is CSVEGLPRSYNEQFF. The CDR3 bases are TGCAGCGTTGAAGGTCTCCCACGATCCTACAATGAGCAGTTCTTC.

CDR3 amino acids: CASSYSGQFYEQYF. CDR3 nucleotides: TGTGCCAGCAGTTACTCCGGACAGTTCTACGAGCAGTACTTC. The rearrangement joins TRBV6-5 to TRBJ2-7, with D tentatively TRBD1 (6 bases). V lost 0 bases and J 3 bases, leaving 9 bases between the germline ends. This CDR3 has 14 residues. Germline V gene sequence: CDR1 MNHEY, CDR2 SVGAGI.

The sample holds a few counts of this clonotype. The DNA of the CDR3 is TGTGCCACCAGCAGAGAAGCCCCAGCTAGCGGGGGATTGGAGCTGTTTTTT. This sequence encodes CATSREAPASGGLELFF. The chain joins TRBV15 to TRBJ2-2; 10 nucleotides line up with TRBD2. The CDR3 has 17 residues. Looked up from germline, CDR1 is LNHNV and CDR2 is YYDKDF (reference sequence). Trimming took 0 bases from V and 10 from J; bases not matched to a gene: 11.

The chain joins TRBV9 to TRBJ2-5, with D uncertain. The CDR3 loop spans 15 amino acids. CDR1 SGDLS and CDR2 YYNGEE come from the germline V gene. With 1 base removed from V and 5 bases from J, the gap between germline ends came to 15 bases. DNA for the CDR3: TGTGCCAGCAGCGTAACGGGTTCTTGGGTGGAGACCCAGTACTTC. Encoded protein: CASSVTGSWVETQYF.

V usage is TRBV28 and J usage is TRBJ2-7; D call uncertain. V was pared by 6 bases and J by 6 bases, with 9 bases between. This CDR3 contains 11 residues. The V gene's germline CDR1 is MDHEN and CDR2 SYDVKM. CDR3: CASSTEVEQYF. CDR3 in DNA: TGTGCCAGCAGCACCGAGGTCGAGCAGTACTTC.

The CDR3 nucleotides read TGCAGTGCGCAAGGCCATGGGCAGTTCTTC. Translation: CSAQGHGQFF. The gene calls are TRBV20-1 and TRBJ2-1, with D unclear. This CDR3 is built from 10 residues. V dropped 6 bases and J dropped 12 bases, with 12 bases sitting between them. CDR1 DFQATT and CDR2 SNEGSKA come from the germline V gene (reference sequence).

The V and J genes are TRBV6-1 and TRBJ2-1, with 11 bases that match TRBD2. CDR1 is MNHNS, CDR2 SASEGT, per germline. The CDR3 length is 16 residues. V lost 8 bases to trimming and J lost 6 bases; unmatched junction nucleotides: 12. CDR3 bases: TGTGCCAGCTCAGTGCACGGGACTAGCGGAATCAATGAGCAGTTCTTC. It codes for CASSVHGTSGINEQFF.

This rearrangement joins TRBV29-1 to TRBJ1-1; 9 positions agree with TRBD1. The germline gives CDR1 SQVTM, CDR2 ANQGSEA. The CDR3 is 11 residues long. V was pared by 6 bases and J by 8 bases, with 4 bases of the junction left unmatched. CDR3 in amino acids: CSVKQGAEAFF. The CDR3 DNA follows: TGCAGCGTGAAACAGGGGGCGGAAGCTTTCTTT. Variable domain in full (rest from reference TRBV29-1 and TRBJ1-1): SAVISQKPSRDICQRGTSLTIQCQVDSQVTMMFWYRQQPGQSLTLIATANQGSEATYESGFVIDKFPISRPNLTFSTLTVSNMSPEDSSIYLCSVKQGAEAFFGQGTRLTVV.

This clonotype came up a few times. The rearrangement links TRBV5-1 to TRBJ2-7; 11 nucleotides agree with TRBD2. V lost 7 bases, J lost 13 bases, and 16 bases stayed unmatched. Germline CDR1 is SGHRS and CDR2 is YFSETQ. CDR3 length: 14 amino acids. DNA of the CDR3: TGCGCCAGCGCGACGGGGACTAGCGGCCATGGGGTCTACTTC. It specifies CASATGTSGHGVYF.

This clonotype was counted many times. The chain recombines TRBV9 with TRBJ2-2; possible D gene TRBD1, 7 bases. V was pared by 5 bases and J by 4 bases, with 9 bases between. The CDR3 has 13 amino acids. Germline V gene data show CDR1 as SGDLS and CDR2 as YYNGEE. CDR3 nucleotide sequence: TGTGCCAGCAGGGAGGGGGCCACCGGGGAGCTGTTTTTT. Its translation: CASREGATGELFF.

V gene TRBV18 combines with J gene TRBJ2-3; D uncertain. The germline V and J ends were trimmed by 3 bases and 1 base, with 11 bases remaining between them. The CDR3 consists of 15 residues. CDR1 and CDR2 from the germline V gene are KGHSH and LQKENI. Here the CDR3 DNA reads TGTGCCAGCTCACCGACCGGCGGTGGCACAGATACGCAGTATTTT. Translation: CASSPTGGGTDTQYF.

Written as DNA, the CDR3 is TGTGCCAGCAGTTCCCAGACAGGGGGATACGAGCAGTACTTC. This gives the protein CASSSQTGGYEQYF. The gene calls are TRBV6-2 or TRBV6-3 and TRBJ2-7; 9 bases line up with TRBD1. The CDR3 runs 14 residues. V shed 4 bases and J 4 bases; nucleotides not matched to a gene: 5. Germline V lookup: CDR1 MNHEY, CDR2 SVGEGT.

The chain couples TRBV5-1 to TRBJ2-7; TRBD2 agrees at 8 bases. The V gene's germline CDR1 is SGHRS and CDR2 YFSETQ. The V gene end was trimmed by 6 bases and the J gene end by 2 bases; junction bases not matched to a gene: 7. This CDR3 has 14 amino acids. The CDR3 reads CASKSGSPPYEQYF. CDR3 in DNA: TGCGCCAGCAAGAGCGGGAGTCCCCCCTACGAGCAGTACTTC.

This clonotype occurred a few times. The chain recombines TRBV10-3 with TRBJ2-1; 7 bases fit TRBD2. This CDR3 is 16 amino acids long. Germline values: CDR1 ENHRY, CDR2 SYGVKD. J lost 3 bases, V lost 6 bases, and 11 bases had no gene match. Written as DNA, the CDR3 is TGTGCCATCAGAGGGGATTGGGGGAGGGTCTACAATGAGCAGTTCTTC. It specifies CAIRGDWGRVYNEQFF.

The V call is TRBV7-9, the J call TRBJ2-7; D gene ambiguous. Trimming shortened V by 1 base and J by 3 bases, and 13 bases separated the two germline ends. The CDR3 runs 15 residues. The germline CDR1 and CDR2 sequences are SEHNR and FQNEAQ (reference sequence). The CDR3 loop reads CASSLGAMGFYEQYF. In DNA form, the CDR3 reads TGTGCCAGCAGCTTAGGGGCCATGGGGTTCTACGAGCAGTACTTC.

J is TRBJ2-4 and V is TRBV20-1, with D unresolved. CDR3 length: 14 amino acids. The V end was cut by 0 bases, the J end by 0 bases, with 6 bases between. Germline CDR1 is DFQATT and CDR2 is SNEGSKA (reference sequence). CDR3 sequence: CSAREGGAKNIQYF. The CDR3 nucleotides are TGCAGTGCTAGAGAGGGTGGAGCCAAAAACATTCAGTACTTC.

The chain uses TRBV28 and TRBJ1-2; TRBD1 aligns across 9 bases. Germline CDR1 and CDR2: MDHEN and SYDVKM. V shed 6 bases and J 2 bases; nucleotides not matched to a gene: 7. CDR3 length: 15 residues. CDR3 DNA: TGTGCCAGCAGAGCCGGGACAGGGATAAACTATGGCTACACCTTC. Residues: CASRAGTGINYGYTF.

This clonotype has just a few counts. The gene calls are TRBV5-1 and TRBJ2-7; the D gene is possibly TRBD1 (6 bases). In germline, CDR1 is SGHRS, CDR2 YFSETQ. V was cut by 3 bases and J by 2 bases, with 12 bases left in between. There are 14 residues in the CDR3. CDR3 residues: CASSSDRRAYEQYF. CDR3 nucleotides: TGCGCCAGCAGCTCGGACAGACGGGCCTACGAGCAGTACTTC.

The rearrangement links TRBV28 to TRBJ2-1; 10 nucleotides align to TRBD2. Germline V gene sequence: CDR1 MDHEN, CDR2 SYDVKM. The CDR3 has 15 residues. The trim removed 4 bases at V and 10 bases at J, leaving 10 bases unmatched. CDR3 in DNA: TGTGCCAGCAGTTACTACCTAGCGGGGGCAGAGGAGCAGTTCTTC. This codes for CASSYYLAGAEEQFF. The whole variable domain, remainder taken from reference TRBV28 and TRBJ2-1, is DVKVTQSSRYLVKRTGEKVFLECVQDMDHENMFWYRQDPGLGLRLIYFSYDVKMKEKGDIPEGYSVSREKKERFSLILESASTNQTSMYLCASSYYLAGAEEQFFGPGTRLTVL.

This clonotype turned up a few times. The chain is built from TRBV7-9 and TRBJ2-1; D unresolved. There are 16 residues in the CDR3. Germline-derived CDR1 and CDR2 are SEHNR and FQNEAQ (reference sequence). Trimming took 4 bases from V and 0 from J, leaving 13 bases between them. The CDR3 spells CASSSARVGSYNEQFF. The CDR3 region has the DNA TGTGCCAGCAGCTCCGCTCGGGTGGGCTCCTACAATGAGCAGTTCTTC.

This clonotype was picked up a small number of times. The chain is built from TRBV24-1 and TRBJ2-3, with unresolved D. V lost 0 bases, J lost 6 bases, and 6 bases lay in between. Germline values: CDR1 KGHDR, CDR2 SFDVKD. The CDR3 length is 13 residues. The CDR3 loop is CATSDLHTDTQYF. CDR3 nucleotide sequence: TGTGCCACCAGTGATTTGCATACGGATACGCAGTATTTT.